Following are 23 T cell receptor beta chains from one sample sequenced in a study of beta chain features in type 1 diabetes. Of the isolated RNA, all was reverse transcribed, and so the sequenced material was expressed TCRB transcripts. Some clones are missing from TCRdb's copy, which holds only in-frame ones; the method was immunoSEQ multiplex PCR. Altogether just over 150,000 clones are present, 11% being singletons, with the ten largest covering roughly 2%. The specimen sequenced was central memory CD4+ T cells from blood. The receptors shown here come from a young man in good health.

The chain carries TRBV5-1 and TRBJ2-3; no firm D call. Trimming shortened V by 3 bases and J by 2 bases, and 10 bases separated the two germline ends. CDR3 length: 14 amino acids. Germline values: CDR1 SGHRS, CDR2 YFSETQ. The CDR3 DNA sequence: TGCGCCAGCAGCTCGCGGATTAACACAGATACGCAGTATTTT. It specifies CASSSRINTDTQYF. Based on the CDR3 plus reference TRBV5-1 and TRBJ2-3, the full variable domain is KAGVTQTPRYLIKTRGQQVTLSCSPISGHRSVSWYQQTPGQGLQFLFEYFSETQRNKGNFPGRFSGRQFSNSRSEMNVSTLELGDSALYLCASSSRINTDTQYFGPGTRLTVL.

There are a few counts of this clone. This chain joins TRBV9 and TRBJ2-5; no clear D. V lost 0 bases, J lost 0 bases, and 15 bases lay in between. The CDR3 is 17 amino acids. The germline V gene encodes CDR1 SGDLS and CDR2 YYNGEE. The CDR3 loop reads CASSVGAGGAHQETQYF. In nucleotides, the CDR3 is TGTGCCAGCAGCGTAGGGGCCGGTGGCGCTCACCAAGAGACCCAGTACTTC.

The chain is built from TRBV7-9 and TRBJ1-1; D ambiguous. This CDR3 is 11 amino acids long. Germline V gene sequence: CDR1 SEHNR, CDR2 FQNEAQ (reference sequence). Between the trimmed V and J ends, which lost 5 bases and 3 bases, there was a span of 4 bases. The CDR3 region has the DNA TGTGCCAGCAGCCGGGACACTGAAGCTTTCTTT. Encoded protein: CASSRDTEAFF.

Comments on this clone: At one boundary the junction diverges from the germline segment, which might be a read error. This CDR3 is CASSLGQPRDRAYNEQFF. The CDR3 coding sequence is TGTGCTAGCAGCCTAGGGCAACCCCGGGACAGGGCATACAATGAGCAGTTCTTC. The chain couples TRBV7-7 to TRBJ2-1, with 9 bases identical to TRBD1. In germline, CDR1 is SSHAT, CDR2 FNYEAQ (reference sequence). CDR3 size: 18 residues.

This clone showed up just a few times. This chain connects TRBV7-2 to TRBJ2-5; D might be TRBD2 (5 bases). Germline V gene lookup returns CDR1 SGHTA and CDR2 FQGNSA. The CDR3 consists of 13 residues. Deletions cut 1 base from V and 5 bases from J, with 8 bases between. CDR3 nucleotides: TGTGCCAGCAGCTTAGGAACGGGGGAGACCCAGTACTTC. Translation gives CASSLGTGETQYF.

This clone has ten or more counts. This chain uses TRBV7-9 with TRBJ2-7; TRBD2 matches 12 bases. V was clipped by 5 bases and J by 6 bases; unmatched bases: 5. Germline V gives CDR1 SEHNR, CDR2 FQNEAQ (reference sequence). The CDR3 length is 14 residues. CDR3 protein: CASSGLAGWPEQYF. DNA for the CDR3: TGTGCCAGCAGCGGACTAGCGGGATGGCCCGAGCAGTACTTC.

This clone occurred a few times. The chain employs TRBV30 and TRBJ2-5, with D hard to call. The tail of the sequence fits TRBJ2-7 better, so the J call may be wrong. The germline CDR1 and CDR2 sequences are GTSNPN and SVGIG (reference sequence). The CDR3 has 11 amino acids. Here the CDR3 DNA reads TGTGCCTGGAGTCCTAGTTACGAGCAGTACTTC. Translating it yields CAWSPSYEQYF.

This clone was seen only a few times. The V gene is TRBV29-1, the J gene TRBJ1-5; unclear D gene. The germline V gene has CDR1 SQVTM and CDR2 ANQGSEA. Trimming took off 6 bases at V and 4 bases at J, with 13 bases between the two ends. The CDR3 length is 13 residues. CDR3: CSVAPGSNQPQHF. CDR3 nucleotides: TGCAGCGTAGCTCCGGGGTCAAATCAGCCCCAGCATTTT. Full variable domain (outside the CDR3, taken from reference TRBV29-1 and TRBJ1-5): SAVISQKPSRDICQRGTSLTIQCQVDSQVTMMFWYRQQPGQSLTLIATANQGSEATYESGFVIDKFPISRPNLTFSTLTVSNMSPEDSSIYLCSVAPGSNQPQHFGDGTRLSIL.

This clone was recorded a few times. This chain connects TRBV27 to TRBJ1-4, with D tentatively TRBD1 (5 bases). Trimming removed 4 bases from V and 5 bases from J, with 11 bases in between. The CDR3 sequence is 14 residues long. The germline CDR1 and CDR2 sequences are MNHEY and SMNVEV (reference sequence). DNA of the CDR3: TGTGCCAGCAGTTCCGCAGGGAGAAATGAAAAACTGTTTTTT. It is translated as CASSSAGRNEKLFF. Supplemented by reference TRBV27 and TRBJ1-4, the full variable domain reads EAQVTQNPRYLITVTGKKLTVTCSQNMNHEYMSWYRQDPGLGLRQIYYSMNVEVTDKGDVPEGYKVSRKEKRNFPLILESPSPNQTSLYFCASSSAGRNEKLFFGSGTQLSVL.

J is TRBJ2-1 and V is TRBV9, with D unclear. The CDR3 has 13 residues. Germline-derived CDR1 and CDR2 are SGDLS and YYNGEE. V shed 0 bases and J shed 12 bases, with 13 bases lying between them. The CDR3 DNA is TGTGCCAGCAGCGTAGGATTAGTTCCTGGGCAGTTCTTC. Protein product: CASSVGLVPGQFF.

The chain couples TRBV19 to TRBJ2-1, with 12 bases fitting TRBD2. V trimming: 2 bases; J trimming: 3 bases; junction bases outside the gene matches: 14. CDR1 and CDR2 from the germline V gene are LNHDA and SQIVND (reference sequence). The CDR3 sequence is 20 residues long. CDR3 sequence reads: CASSIQLAGGSRRFYNEQFF. The DNA of the CDR3 is TGTGCCAGTAGTATACAACTAGCGGGAGGATCCCGTCGCTTCTACAATGAGCAGTTCTTC.

The gene calls are TRBV2 and TRBJ2-5; D may be TRBD2 (5 bases). Germline CDR1 and CDR2: SNHLY and FYNNEI. The germline V and J ends were trimmed by 5 bases and 5 bases, with 9 bases remaining between them. The CDR3 runs 12 residues. The DNA for the CDR3 is TGTGCCAGCAGTCTGAGGGCCGAGACCCAGTACTTC. Protein: CASSLRAETQYF. The variable domain in full, completed from reference TRBV2 and TRBJ2-5, reads EPEVTQTPSHQVTQMGQEVILRCVPISNHLYFYWYRQILGQKVEFLVSFYNNEISEKSEIFDDQFSVERPDGSNFTLKIRSTKLEDSAMYFCASSLRAETQYFGPGTRLLVL.

A few counts support this clone. The chain uses TRBV11-2 and TRBJ1-2; 9 positions agree with TRBD1. The germline V gene has CDR1 SGHAT and CDR2 FQNNGV. V lost 5 bases and J lost 8; bases outside the gene matches: 9. The CDR3 spans 14 residues. CDR3 in amino acids: CASSAGQGHWGYTF. The DNA for the CDR3 is TGTGCCAGCAGCGCGGGACAGGGTCATTGGGGCTACACCTTC.

There are a few counts of this clone. The chain employs TRBV28 and TRBJ2-7, with 7 bases matching TRBD1. Germline V lookup: CDR1 MDHEN, CDR2 SYDVKM. The CDR3 consists of 13 residues. V dropped 10 bases and J dropped 7; count of bases not matched to a gene: 13. The CDR3 spells CAILGQARYEQYF. The CDR3 coding sequence is TGTGCCATCCTCGGACAGGCACGGTATGAGCAGTACTTC.

In this sample, this clone turned up many times. The chain links TRBV29-1 to TRBJ2-5, with D unclear. CDR3 size: 13 residues. Trimming took 6 bases from V and 4 from J, leaving 15 bases between them. Germline CDR1 is SQVTM and CDR2 is ANQGSEA. CDR3 sequence: CSVANRGTETQYF. The CDR3 region has the DNA TGCAGCGTCGCAAATCGAGGCACAGAGACCCAGTACTTC. Variable domain in full (rest from reference TRBV29-1 and TRBJ2-5): SAVISQKPSRDICQRGTSLTIQCQVDSQVTMMFWYRQQPGQSLTLIATANQGSEATYESGFVIDKFPISRPNLTFSTLTVSNMSPEDSSIYLCSVANRGTETQYFGPGTRLLVL.

Points on this clone: No conserved phenylalanine or tryptophan is present at the end of the CDR3, so a read error is the likely explanation. The gene calls are TRBV28 and TRBJ1-2; D may be TRBD1 (5 bases). Germline CDR1 and CDR2: MDHEN and SYDVKM. With 7 bases removed from V and 7 bases from J, the gap between germline ends came to 13 bases. The CDR3 has 12 residues. The CDR3 sequence is CASMGREGGYTC. In DNA form, the CDR3 reads TGTGCCAGCATGGGCAGGGAGGGTGGCTACACCTGC.

The chain carries TRBV11-2 and TRBJ2-7, with D perhaps being TRBD1 or TRBD2 (5 bases each). Trimming stripped 0 bases from V and 1 base from J, with 16 bases between. Per germline, CDR1 SGHAT and CDR2 FQNNGV. This CDR3 contains 17 residues. CDR3 region: CASSLDRAAGRSYEQYF. CDR3 nucleotide sequence: TGTGCCAGCAGCTTAGATCGTGCGGCAGGGAGATCCTACGAGCAGTACTTC.

This chain joins TRBV9 and TRBJ2-3; D is possibly TRBD1 (5 bases). There are 16 residues in the CDR3. CDR1 SGDLS and CDR2 YYNGEE come from the germline V gene. Trimming shortened V by 1 base and J by 0 bases, and 12 bases separated the two germline ends. CDR3 in amino acids: CASSVTRALSTDTQYF. The CDR3 DNA sequence: TGTGCCAGCAGCGTAACCAGGGCCCTTAGCACAGATACGCAGTATTTT.

The CDR3 DNA reads as TGTGCCAGTAGTCTGGGGCAGGGGATGGAGACCCAGTACTTC. Translation gives CASSLGQGMETQYF. The chain carries TRBV19 and TRBJ2-5; tentatively, D is TRBD1 (6 bases). V lost 5 bases and J 5 bases, leaving 15 bases between the germline ends. Germline V lookup: CDR1 LNHDA, CDR2 SQIVND (reference sequence). This CDR3 region has 14 residues.

The chain has TRBV5-4 and TRBJ2-1; 11 nucleotides agree with TRBD1. With 4 bases clipped from V and 5 bases from J, the junction kept 5 bases outside the gene matches. CDR1 is SGHNT, CDR2 YYREEE, per germline (reference sequence). This CDR3 has 15 amino acids. CDR3 sequence: CASSQGQGGNNEQFF. The CDR3 DNA reads as TGTGCCAGCAGCCAGGGACAGGGGGGTAACAATGAGCAGTTCTTC.

The V call is TRBV4-1, the J call TRBJ2-3, with 16 positions matching TRBD2. Losses at the gene ends were 6 bases for V and 2 bases for J; bases not matched to a gene: 8. CDR3 length equals 18 residues. The V gene's germline CDR1 is MGHRA and CDR2 YSYEKL. CDR3 DNA sequence: TGCGCCAGCAGAACAGGGACTAGCGGGGGGGCAACCACAGATACGCAGTATTTT. Translating it yields CASRTGTSGGATTDTQYF.

This clone was seen a few times. The chain joins TRBV4-2 to TRBJ2-7, with D possibly TRBD2 on 6 matching bases. Germline V gives CDR1 LGHNA, CDR2 YNFKEQ. V was clipped by 1 base and J by 0 bases, with 13 bases between them. This CDR3 has 16 amino acids. The CDR3 region has the DNA TGTGCCAGCAGCCAAGCAACTAGCCGATTCTCCTACGAGCAGTACTTC. This encodes CASSQATSRFSYEQYF.

V usage is TRBV23-1 and J usage is TRBJ2-2, with no clear D. TRBV23-1 is designated an ORF whose function remains uncertain. The length of the CDR3 is 14 residues. With 7 bases removed from V and 0 bases from J, the gap between germline ends came to 9 bases. The CDR3 DNA reads TGCGCCAGCACCTGTCGGACGAACACCGGGGAGCTGTTTTTT. Encoded protein: CASTCRTNTGELFF.